A selection of T cell receptor beta chains follows, all from one sample in a study of blood T cells in healthy people across ages. MiXCR, run by TCRdb on the 5' RACE reads, gives a single entry per CDR3 protein. The sample has more than 1 million distinct CDR3 sequences, over 35% seen once; the top ten hold around 18%. The sample taken for sequencing was blood. These receptors came from a woman aged 55-69 years in good health. The CDR3 runs from the conserved cysteine through the conserved F or W. The D gene is left open where the match is weak. The size of a clone is reported for some rows only, either as once, few or many, or as a class for expanded clones.

CDR3aa	CDR3nt	d_gene	v_gene	j_gene	abundance
CASSARDREVYGYTF	TGTGCCAGCAGTGCCCGGGACAGGGAAGTCTATGGCTACACCTTC	TRBD1	TRBV28	TRBJ1-2	.
CASSSTGSSTDTQYF	TGTGCCAGCAGTTCGACAGGATCTAGCACAGATACGCAGTATTTT	.	TRBV2	TRBJ2-3	.
CAIRDTVNQPQHF	TGTGCCATCAGGGACACAGTCAATCAGCCCCAGCATTTT	.	TRBV10-3	TRBJ1-5	.
CASSNGRARSYNEQFF	TGTGCCAGCAGCAACGGGAGGGCGAGGTCCTACAATGAGCAGTTCTTC	TRBD2	TRBV7-2	TRBJ2-1	few
CASSLVQGGTGELFF	TGCGCCAGCAGCTTGGTCCAGGGAGGAACCGGGGAGCTGTTTTTT	.	TRBV5-1	TRBJ2-2	.
CASSGTFGANVLTF	TGTGCCAGCAGCGGGACGTTCGGGGCCAACGTCCTGACTTTC	.	TRBV9	TRBJ2-6	.
CSVYEDGQYF	TGCAGCGTTTACGAGGATGGGCAGTACTTC	.	TRBV29-1	TRBJ2-7	.
CASSLAGTSGRGPTGELFF	TGTGCCAGCAGCCTTGCCGGGACTAGCGGGAGGGGACCCACCGGGGAGCTGTTTTTT	TRBD2	TRBV7-3	TRBJ2-2	once
CASSPPTGRYEQYF	TGCGCCAGCAGCCCCCCGACAGGGAGGTACGAGCAGTACTTC	.	TRBV5-1	TRBJ2-7	.
CASSVGQGASYYNEQFF	TGTGCCAGCAGCGTAGGACAGGGGGCTTCCTACTACAATGAGCAGTTCTTC	TRBD1	TRBV9	TRBJ2-1	.
CSARRTGKDTQYF	TGCAGTGCTAGGCGGACTGGCAAAGATACGCAGTATTTT	.	TRBV20-1	TRBJ2-3	few
CATSREARGGAKNIQYF	TGTGCCACCAGCAGAGAGGCCAGGGGCGGGGCCAAAAACATTCAGTACTTC	.	TRBV15	TRBJ2-4	few
CASSLVPFEAFF	TGTGCCAGCAGCTTAGTACCCTTTGAAGCTTTCTTT	.	TRBV7-9	TRBJ1-1	.
CASSELAQETQYF	TGTGCCAGCAGCGAACTAGCTCAAGAGACCCAGTACTTC	.	TRBV5-6	TRBJ2-5	.
CASSSPSTSGGVGEQFF	TGTGCCAGCAGTTCCCCCTCGACTAGCGGGGGAGTGGGTGAGCAGTTCTTC	TRBD2	TRBV12-3/TRBV12-4	TRBJ2-1	.
CAWSKGPRDTQYF	TGTGCCTGGAGTAAGGGACCTCGGGATACGCAGTATTTT	.	TRBV30	TRBJ2-3	.
CSANTLSPQETQYF	TGCAGTGCAAATACCCTAAGCCCCCAAGAGACCCAGTACTTC	.	TRBV20-1	TRBJ2-5	.
CASSLKASGSYNEQFF	TGCGCCAGCAGCTTGAAAGCTAGCGGGTCCTACAATGAGCAGTTCTTC	TRBD2	TRBV5-1	TRBJ2-1	.
CASSQGGAGEATYEQYF	TGTGCCAGCAGCCAAGGGGGGGCAGGGGAAGCGACCTACGAGCAGTACTTC	.	TRBV14	TRBJ2-7	few
CASSFERVYNEQFF	TGTGCCAGCAGCTTCGAGCGGGTTTACAATGAGCAGTTCTTC	.	TRBV11-1	TRBJ2-1	many
CASSVQSGSSYNEQFF	TGTGCCAGCAGCGTCCAAAGCGGGAGCTCCTACAATGAGCAGTTCTTC	TRBD2	TRBV9	TRBJ2-1	.
CASSLQSSGEAYEQYF	TGTGCCAGCAGTTTGCAATCTAGCGGGGAAGCGTACGAGCAGTACTTC	TRBD2	TRBV7-8	TRBJ2-7	.
CASSPMGTGGYEQYF	TGTGCCAGCAGTCCTATGGGGACAGGAGGCTACGAGCAGTACTTC	TRBD1	TRBV27	TRBJ2-7	.
CASRGGLADYNEQFF	TGTGCCAGCAGAGGGGGGCTAGCGGACTACAATGAGCAGTTCTTC	.	TRBV12-3/TRBV12-4	TRBJ2-1	.
CASSWLYQETQYF	TGCGCCAGCAGCTGGTTGTACCAAGAGACCCAGTACTTC	.	TRBV5-1	TRBJ2-5	.